This record looks at one TCR beta chain sequence and its context. Its antigen is unidentified. These data are taken from a study of OX40 agonist ivuxolimab in advanced cancers. The overall study: The study gave patients intravenous ivuxolimab at 0.01 to 10 mg/kg every 2 weeks. Points from the study as a whole: Both CD4+ and CD8+ T cell populations in blood had undergone clonal expansion by week 6 at 0.1 to 3.0 mg/kg. Partial responders at 0.1-3.0 mg/kg showed near-lowest clonal expansion.

The V end was cut by 2 bases, the J end by 7 bases, with 6 bases between. The CDR3 totals 11 residues. CDR1 is SNHLY and CDR2 is FYNNEI in the germline V gene. People who had autoimmune disease history or systemic immunosuppression were excluded. The assay was immunoSEQ multiplex PCR, and TCRdb's table has in-frame clones only and misses some. The table has around 80,000 clones, roughly nine tenths seen once. The V and J genes are TRBV2 and TRBJ2-7; D is uncertain. The receptor comes from an adult with an advanced solid tumor such as melanoma, head and neck, liver or kidney cancer. Sequenced material: CD4+ or CD8+ T cells sorted from blood, taken in a trial of the OX40 agonist ivuxolimab. CDR3 amino acids: CASSEFREQYF. CDR3 bases: TGTGCCAGCAGTGAATTCCGGGAGCAGTACTTC.